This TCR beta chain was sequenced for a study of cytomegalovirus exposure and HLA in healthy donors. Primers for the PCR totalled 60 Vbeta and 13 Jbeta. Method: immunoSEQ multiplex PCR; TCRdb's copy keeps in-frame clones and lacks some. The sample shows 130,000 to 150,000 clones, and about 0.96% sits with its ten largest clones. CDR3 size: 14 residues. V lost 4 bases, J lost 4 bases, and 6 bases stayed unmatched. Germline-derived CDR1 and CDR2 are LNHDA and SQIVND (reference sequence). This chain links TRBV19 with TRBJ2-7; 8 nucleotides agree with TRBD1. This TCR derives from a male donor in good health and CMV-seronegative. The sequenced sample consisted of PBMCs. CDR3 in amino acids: CASSKGQAGYEQYF. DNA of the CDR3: TGTGCCAGTAGTAAGGGACAGGCGGGGTACGAGCAGTACTTC.